This T cell receptor beta chain appears in the sequencing data of a study of cytomegalovirus exposure and HLA in healthy donors. Losses at the gene ends were 3 bases for V and 4 bases for J; bases not matched to a gene: 5. The CDR3 spans 13 residues. In germline, CDR1 is GTSNPN, CDR2 SVGIG (reference sequence). In the case of this clone: No antigen is known for it.

Broader study findings: A likely sequencing artifact accounted for one observed cluster of highly shared sequence variants.

The PCR contained 60 Vbeta and 13 Jbeta primers. The table came from immunoSEQ multiplex PCR; TCRdb's copy has only in-frame clones and leaves some out. The table has about 120,000 clones, about 83% seen once; the top ten hold around 2.7%. The V and J genes are TRBV30 and TRBJ1-2, with TRBD1 matching over 7 bases. The sequence came from a woman between 40 and 55 years old in good health and CMV-seropositive. Specimen: PBMCs. CDR3 residues: CAWRGQSLYGYTF. The CDR3 nucleotides are TGTGCCTGGAGGGGACAGTCGCTCTATGGCTACACCTTC.